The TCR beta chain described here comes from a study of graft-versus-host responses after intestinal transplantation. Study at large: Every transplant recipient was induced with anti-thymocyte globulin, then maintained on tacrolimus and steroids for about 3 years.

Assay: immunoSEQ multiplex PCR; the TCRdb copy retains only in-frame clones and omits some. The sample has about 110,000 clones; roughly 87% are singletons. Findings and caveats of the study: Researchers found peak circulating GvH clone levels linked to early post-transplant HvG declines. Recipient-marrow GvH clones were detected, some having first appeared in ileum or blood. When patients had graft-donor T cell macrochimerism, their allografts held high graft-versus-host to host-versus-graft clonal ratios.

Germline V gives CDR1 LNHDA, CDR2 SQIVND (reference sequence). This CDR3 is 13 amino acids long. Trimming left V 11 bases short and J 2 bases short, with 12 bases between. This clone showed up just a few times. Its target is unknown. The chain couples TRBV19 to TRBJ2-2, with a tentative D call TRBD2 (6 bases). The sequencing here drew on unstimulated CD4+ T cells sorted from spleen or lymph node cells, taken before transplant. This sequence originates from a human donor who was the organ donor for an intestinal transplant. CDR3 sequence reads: CASGLRNTGELFF. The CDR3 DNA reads TGTGCCTCGGGACTCCGAAACACCGGGGAGCTGTTTTTT. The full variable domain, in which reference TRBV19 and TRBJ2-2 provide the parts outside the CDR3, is DGGITQSPKYLFRKEGQNVTLSCEQNLNHDAMYWYRQDPGQGLRLIYYSQIVNDFQKGDIAEGYSVSREKKESFPLTVTSAQKNPTAFYLCASGLRNTGELFFGEGSRLTVL.